One and the same sample provided the 7 T cell receptor beta chains below, sequenced in a study of CD8+CD57+ T cells in acquired aplastic anemia. The sequenced patients had an expansion of CD8+CD57+ cells seen by flow cytometry. CDR3 and TCR beta VDJ profiling relied on a genomic DNA template. One entry per CDR3 protein results from TCRdb running MiXCR on the reads. The data hold 200,000 to 300,000 distinct CDR3 sequences, with approximately 79% observed a single time. The sample taken for sequencing was sorted CD4+, CD8+, or CD8+CD57+ T cells (not recorded which) from PBMCs. The origin of the receptors is a human donor with aplastic anemia.

Comment on this clonotype: Germline is not matched at one junction end, which may reflect a read error. The chain couples TRBV24-1 to TRBJ2-5; 8 bases agree with TRBD2. The end of the DNA fits TRBJ2-3 better, so the J call may be wrong. Germline CDR1 and CDR2: KGHDR and SFDVKD. The CDR3 is 14 residues long. CDR3 sequence reads: CATTTGGRKDTQYF. Written as DNA, the CDR3 is TGTGCCACCACTACTGGCGGGAGGAAGGATACCCAGTATTTT.

This clonotype has a single count. The chain couples TRBV10-3 to TRBJ2-1; D uncertain. CDR1 and CDR2 (germline): ENHRY, SYGVKD. This CDR3 comprises 14 residues. As DNA, the CDR3 is TGTGGGATCAGTGAGTCTCGGAACTACACTGAGGATTTCTTC. Translating gives CGISESRNYTEDFF.

This clonotype was seen only once. This is likely a read error, given that the CDR3 carries no conserved phenylalanine or tryptophan at its end. The DNA is left out, because the CDR3 cannot be placed on it with certainty; the CDR3 is given as TCRdb lists it. The V and J genes are TRBV2 and TRBJ2-3; the table assigns TRBD1, which was not confirmed against the DNA. Ends included, the CDR3 has 16 residues. Per germline, CDR1 SNHLY and CDR2 FYNNEI. CDR3 region: CASSGVTGANTEAFYC.

Concerning this clonotype itself: Sequence at one end of the junction differs from germline and may be a read error. This sequence joins TRBV7-8 and TRBJ2-1, with D tentatively TRBD2 (5 bases). The CDR3 has 13 residues. Germline V gene lookup returns CDR1 SGHVS and CDR2 FQNEAQ. This CDR3 reads CASSDEGNHEPFF. The CDR3 nucleotides read TGTGCCAGCAGCGATGAGGGAAACCATGAGCCGTTTTTC.

Regarding this clonotype: This CDR3 is missing its conserved last phenylalanine or tryptophan, likely due to a read error. No DNA is shown, since the ends of the CDR3 on it are uncertain; the CDR3 is the one TCRdb lists. V and J are TRBV2 and TRBJ2-3; TRBD1, the D gene given by the table, was not confirmed from the DNA. The CDR3 has 14 amino acids, counting both end residues. Germline V gene lookup returns CDR1 SNHLY and CDR2 FYNNEI. CDR3 residues: CASSLIRTPGTGDI.

Details on this clonotype: It is unclear where the CDR3 begins or ends on the DNA, so no DNA is shown, and the CDR3 is as TCRdb lists it. V gene TRBV7-2 combines with J gene TRBJ2-3; the listed D gene, TRBD1, was not tested against the DNA. Germline CDR1 is SGHTA and CDR2 is FQGNSA. 14 amino acids form the CDR3, both terminal residues included. CDR3 sequence reads: CASSLGGAEQYVGF.

This clonotype was counted once. Since no conserved phenylalanine or tryptophan closes the CDR3, a read error is the likely cause. The limits of the CDR3 on the DNA are not certain, so only TCRdb's listed CDR3 is given. J is TRBJ2-2 and V is TRBV24-1; the D call in the table, TRBD1, was not verified against the DNA. The CDR3 contains 13 residues when both ends are counted. Germline-derived CDR1 and CDR2 are KGHDR and SFDVKD. The CDR3 here is CATLAGDTGELLG.